The TCR beta chain described here comes from a study of technical replicates of blood from several donors. Using immunoSEQ multiplex PCR, the repertoire was profiled, and TCRdb retains in-frame clones only, with some absent. The sample lists tens of thousands of clones; about 92% were seen once. Deletions cut 1 base from V and 3 bases from J, with 11 bases between. The CDR3 contains 15 residues. The V gene's germline CDR1 is SGHAT and CDR2 FQNNGV. The sequence was collected from a human donor in good health. The sample consisted of T cells isolated from PBMCs. The V call is TRBV11-2, the J call TRBJ2-3; D might be TRBD2 (6 bases). This CDR3 reads CASSLGAGSTDTQYF. As DNA, the CDR3 is TGTGCCAGCAGCTTAGGAGCGGGTTCGACAGATACGCAGTATTTT.